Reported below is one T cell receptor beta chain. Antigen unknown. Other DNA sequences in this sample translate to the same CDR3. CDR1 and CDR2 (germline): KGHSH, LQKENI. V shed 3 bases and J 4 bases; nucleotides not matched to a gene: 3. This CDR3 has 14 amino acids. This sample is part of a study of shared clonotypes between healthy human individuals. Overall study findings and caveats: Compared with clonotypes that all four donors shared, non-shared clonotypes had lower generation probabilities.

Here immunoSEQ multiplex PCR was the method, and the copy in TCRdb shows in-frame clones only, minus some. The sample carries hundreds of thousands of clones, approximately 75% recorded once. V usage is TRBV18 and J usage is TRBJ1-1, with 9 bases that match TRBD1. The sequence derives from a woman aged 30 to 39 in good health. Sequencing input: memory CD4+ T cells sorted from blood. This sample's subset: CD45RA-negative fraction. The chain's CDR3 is CASSPGQGGTEAFF. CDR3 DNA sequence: TGTGCCAGCTCACCGGGACAGGGTGGCACTGAAGCTTTCTTT.